Below, 2 T cell receptor beta chains from the same sample are listed, as sequenced in a study of technical replicates of blood from a handful of donors. Repertoires were generated with immunoSEQ multiplex PCR, while TCRdb's copy carries only in-frame clones and drops some. The table has tens of thousands of clones, less than 95% seen once. What was sequenced was T cells isolated from PBMCs. Receptor source: a human donor in good health.

The rearrangement links TRBV11-3 to TRBJ1-2, with TRBD1 matching over 8 bases. In germline, CDR1 is SGHNT, CDR2 YENEEA. This CDR3 region has 17 residues. Losses at the gene ends were 3 bases for V and 4 bases for J; bases not matched to a gene: 13. CDR3 loop: CASSFLPGQASSYGYTF. In DNA form, the CDR3 reads TGTGCCAGCAGCTTCCTGCCGGGACAGGCGTCTTCCTATGGCTACACCTTC.

The chain links TRBV4-1 to TRBJ2-1; D is unclear. CDR1 MGHRA and CDR2 YSYEKL come from the germline V gene. The CDR3 is made up of 14 amino acids. V dropped 0 bases and J dropped 10 bases, with 13 bases sitting between them. In DNA form, the CDR3 reads TGCGCCAGCAGCCAAGATTGGCTTCCTCCGGAGCAGTTCTTC. Protein product: CASSQDWLPPEQFF.